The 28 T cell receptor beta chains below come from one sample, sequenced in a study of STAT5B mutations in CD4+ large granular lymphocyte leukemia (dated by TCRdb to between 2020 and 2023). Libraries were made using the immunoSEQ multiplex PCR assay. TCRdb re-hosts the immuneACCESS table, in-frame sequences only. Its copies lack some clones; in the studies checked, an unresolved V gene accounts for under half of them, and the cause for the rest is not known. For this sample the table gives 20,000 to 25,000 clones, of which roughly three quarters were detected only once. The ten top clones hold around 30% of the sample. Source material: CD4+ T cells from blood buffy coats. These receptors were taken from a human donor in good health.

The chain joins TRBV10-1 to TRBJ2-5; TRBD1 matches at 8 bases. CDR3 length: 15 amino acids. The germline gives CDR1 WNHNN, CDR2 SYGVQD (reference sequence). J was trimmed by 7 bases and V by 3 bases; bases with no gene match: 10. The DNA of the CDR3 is TGCGCCAGCAGTGATTCGTCCGGACAGGGAGGGACCCAGTACTTC. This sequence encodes CASSDSSGQGGTQYF.

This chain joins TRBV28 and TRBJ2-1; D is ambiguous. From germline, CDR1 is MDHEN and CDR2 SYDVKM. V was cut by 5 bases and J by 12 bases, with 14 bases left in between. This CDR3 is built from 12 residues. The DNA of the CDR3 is TGTGCCAGCAGTGCAACCTTTAGTTCGCAGTTCTTC. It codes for CASSATFSSQFF.

CDR3 sequence (DNA): TGCAGCGTCTGGGGCCGCAATGAGCAGTTCTTC. Its translation: CSVWGRNEQFF. The chain employs TRBV29-1 and TRBJ2-1; a possible D gene is TRBD1 (5 bases). CDR1 and CDR2 (germline): SQVTM, ANQGSEA. The V gene lost 6 bases and the J gene lost 6 bases, with 9 bases spanning the gap. The CDR3 runs to 11 residues.

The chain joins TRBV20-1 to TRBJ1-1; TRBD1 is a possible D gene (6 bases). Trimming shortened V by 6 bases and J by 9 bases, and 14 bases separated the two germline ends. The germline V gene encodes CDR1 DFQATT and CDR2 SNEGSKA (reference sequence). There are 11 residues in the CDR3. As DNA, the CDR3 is TGCAGTGCACTACCGGGACAAAAAGCTTTCTTT. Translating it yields CSALPGQKAFF.

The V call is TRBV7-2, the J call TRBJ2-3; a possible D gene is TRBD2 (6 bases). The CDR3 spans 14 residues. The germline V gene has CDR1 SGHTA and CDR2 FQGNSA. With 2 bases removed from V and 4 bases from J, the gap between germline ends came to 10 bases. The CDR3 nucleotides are TGTGCCAGCAGCTTAACGGGAGTTGCAGATACGCAGTATTTT. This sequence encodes CASSLTGVADTQYF.

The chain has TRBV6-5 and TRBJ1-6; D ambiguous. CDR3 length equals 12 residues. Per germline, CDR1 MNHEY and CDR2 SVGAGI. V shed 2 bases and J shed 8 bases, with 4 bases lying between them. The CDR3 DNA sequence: TGTGCCAGCAGTTACCGGGATTCACCCCTCCACTTT. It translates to CASSYRDSPLHF.

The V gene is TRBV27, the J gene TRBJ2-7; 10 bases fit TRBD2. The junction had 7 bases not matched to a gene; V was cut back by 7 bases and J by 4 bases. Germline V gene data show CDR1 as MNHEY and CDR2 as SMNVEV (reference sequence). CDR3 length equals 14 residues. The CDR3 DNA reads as TGTGCCAGCACCCCTAGCGGGAGAAGGTACGAGCAGTACTTC. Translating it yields CASTPSGRRYEQYF.

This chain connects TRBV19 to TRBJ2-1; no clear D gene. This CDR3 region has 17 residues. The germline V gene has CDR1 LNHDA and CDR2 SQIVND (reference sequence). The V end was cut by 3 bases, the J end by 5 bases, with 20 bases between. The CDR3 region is CASSITPTIVGNNEQFF. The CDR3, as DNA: TGTGCCAGTAGTATTACTCCTACTATCGTGGGGAACAATGAGCAGTTCTTC.

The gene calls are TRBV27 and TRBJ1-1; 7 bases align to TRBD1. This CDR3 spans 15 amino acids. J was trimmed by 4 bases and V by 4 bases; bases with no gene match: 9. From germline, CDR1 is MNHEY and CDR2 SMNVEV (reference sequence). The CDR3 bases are TGTGCCAGCAGTTACGTCCGGGACAGAGCCACTGAAGCTTTCTTT. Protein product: CASSYVRDRATEAFF.

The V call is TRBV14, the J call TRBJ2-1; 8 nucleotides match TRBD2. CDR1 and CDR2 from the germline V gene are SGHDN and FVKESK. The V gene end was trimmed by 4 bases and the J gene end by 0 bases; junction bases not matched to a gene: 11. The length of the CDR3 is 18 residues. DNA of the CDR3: TGTGCCAGCAGCCGTGTAGGCGGGAGGTTCTTCTCCTACAATGAGCAGTTCTTC. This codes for CASSRVGGRFFSYNEQFF.

The CDR3 spells CASSDGQGVNQPQHF. The CDR3 DNA reads TGTGCCAGTAGTGACGGACAGGGTGTCAATCAGCCCCAGCATTTT. The V gene is TRBV19, the J gene TRBJ1-5, with 8 bases matching TRBD1. Trimming removed 5 bases from V and 3 bases from J; junction bases left unmatched: 6. Germline lookup yields CDR1 LNHDA and CDR2 SQIVND (reference sequence). The CDR3 is 15 amino acids.

The CDR3 protein is CASSLGRGSLGTGELFF. CDR3 nucleotides: TGCGCCAGCAGCTTAGGTCGAGGATCTTTGGGTACCGGGGAGCTGTTTTTT. The rearrangement uses TRBV5-1 and TRBJ2-2, with D hard to call. V lost 2 bases to trimming and J lost 5 bases, with 19 bases between them. Germline lookup yields CDR1 SGHRS and CDR2 YFSETQ. The CDR3 is 17 residues long. The whole variable domain, filled in from reference TRBV5-1 and TRBJ2-2, reads KAGVTQTPRYLIKTRGQQVTLSCSPISGHRSVSWYQQTPGQGLQFLFEYFSETQRNKGNFPGRFSGRQFSNSRSEMNVSTLELGDSALYLCASSLGRGSLGTGELFFGEGSRLTVL.

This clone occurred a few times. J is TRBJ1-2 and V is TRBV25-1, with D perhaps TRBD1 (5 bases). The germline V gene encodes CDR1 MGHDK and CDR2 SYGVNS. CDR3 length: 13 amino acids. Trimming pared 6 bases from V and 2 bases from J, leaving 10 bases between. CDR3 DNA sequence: TGTGCCAGCAGCCTGAGGGACAACTATGGCTACACCTTC. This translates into CASSLRDNYGYTF.

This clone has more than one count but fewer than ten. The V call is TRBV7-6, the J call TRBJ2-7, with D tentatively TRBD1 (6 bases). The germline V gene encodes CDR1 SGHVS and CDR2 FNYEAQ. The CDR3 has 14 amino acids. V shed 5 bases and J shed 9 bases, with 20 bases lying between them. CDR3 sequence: CASSPDRSEFVQYF. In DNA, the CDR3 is TGTGCCAGCAGCCCCGACAGGTCTGAATTTGTGCAGTACTTC.

CDR3 coding DNA: TGTGCCAGCAGTTACTCGTGGGGCGGCGGGGAGCTGTTTTTT. Amino acid sequence: CASSYSWGGGELFF. The J gene is TRBJ2-2, the V gene TRBV6-5, with D possibly being TRBD1 (5 bases). The CDR3 contains 14 residues. Germline CDR1 is MNHEY and CDR2 is SVGAGI. The V and J ends lost 0 bases and 7 bases respectively, with 9 bases between them.

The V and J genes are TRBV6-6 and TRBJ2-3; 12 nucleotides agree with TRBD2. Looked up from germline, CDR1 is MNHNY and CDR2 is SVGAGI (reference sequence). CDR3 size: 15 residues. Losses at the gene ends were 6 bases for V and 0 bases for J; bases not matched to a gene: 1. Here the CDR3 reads CASRLAGGSTDTQYF. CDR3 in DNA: TGTGCCAGCAGGCTAGCGGGGGGGAGCACAGATACGCAGTATTTT.

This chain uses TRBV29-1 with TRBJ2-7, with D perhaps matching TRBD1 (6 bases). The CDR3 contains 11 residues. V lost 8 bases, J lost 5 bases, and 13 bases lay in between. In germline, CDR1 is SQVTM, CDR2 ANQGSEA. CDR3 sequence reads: CSSSHRDEQYF. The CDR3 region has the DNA TGCAGCTCCTCCCACAGGGACGAGCAGTACTTC.

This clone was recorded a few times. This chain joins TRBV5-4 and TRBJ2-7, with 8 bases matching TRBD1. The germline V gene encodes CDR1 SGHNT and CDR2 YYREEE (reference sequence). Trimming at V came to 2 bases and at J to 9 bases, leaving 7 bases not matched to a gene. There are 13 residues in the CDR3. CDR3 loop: CASSFDRGDAQYF. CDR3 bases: TGTGCCAGCAGCTTTGACAGGGGAGATGCGCAGTACTTC.

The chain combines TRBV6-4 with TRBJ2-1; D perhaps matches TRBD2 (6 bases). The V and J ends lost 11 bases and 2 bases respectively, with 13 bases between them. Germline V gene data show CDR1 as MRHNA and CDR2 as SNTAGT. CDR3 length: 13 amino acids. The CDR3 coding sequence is TGTGCCGGCCGGGACTCGACCTACAATGAGCAGTTCTTC. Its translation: CAGRDSTYNEQFF.

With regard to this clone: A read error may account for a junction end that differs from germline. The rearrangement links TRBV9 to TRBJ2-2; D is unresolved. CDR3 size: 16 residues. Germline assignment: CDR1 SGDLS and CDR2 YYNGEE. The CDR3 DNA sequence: TGCCTCAGTAGCTCGAGGTGGCCGCTGAACACCGGGGAGCTGTTTTTT. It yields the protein CLSSSRWPLNTGELFF. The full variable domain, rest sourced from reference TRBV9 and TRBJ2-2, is DSGVTQTPKHLITATGQRVTLRCSPRSGDLSVYWYQQSLDQGLQFLIQYYNGEERAKGNILERFSAQQFPDLHSELNLSSLELGDSALYFCLSSSRWPLNTGELFFGEGSRLTVL.

The DNA of the CDR3 is TGTGCCAGCAGTTACGACAGCACGTTGGCCACTGAAGCTTTCTTT. Protein product: CASSYDSTLATEAFF. V is TRBV6-5 and J is TRBJ1-1, with D possibly matching TRBD1 (5 bases). This CDR3 comprises 15 residues. V lost 2 bases, J lost 4 bases, and 14 bases lay in between. Germline CDR1 reads MNHEY; CDR2 reads SVGAGI.

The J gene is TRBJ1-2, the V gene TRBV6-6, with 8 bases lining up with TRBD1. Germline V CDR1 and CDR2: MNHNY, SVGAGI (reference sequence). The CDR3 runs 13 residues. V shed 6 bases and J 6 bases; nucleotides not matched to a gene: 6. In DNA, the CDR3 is TGTGCCAGCAGAACGACAGGGGAGGATGGCTACACCTTC. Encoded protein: CASRTTGEDGYTF.

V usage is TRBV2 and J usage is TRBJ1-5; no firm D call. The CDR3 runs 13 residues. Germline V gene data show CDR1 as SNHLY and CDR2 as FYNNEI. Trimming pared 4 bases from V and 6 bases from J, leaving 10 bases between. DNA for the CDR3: TGTGCCAGCAGTGGGGAAGAACTTCAGCCCCAGCATTTT. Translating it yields CASSGEELQPQHF.

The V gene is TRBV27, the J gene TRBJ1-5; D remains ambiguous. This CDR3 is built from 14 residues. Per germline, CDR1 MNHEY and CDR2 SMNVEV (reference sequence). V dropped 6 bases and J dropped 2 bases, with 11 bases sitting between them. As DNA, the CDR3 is TGTGCCAGCAGCCGCTCCTATGGCAATCAGCCCCAGCATTTT. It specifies CASSRSYGNQPQHF.

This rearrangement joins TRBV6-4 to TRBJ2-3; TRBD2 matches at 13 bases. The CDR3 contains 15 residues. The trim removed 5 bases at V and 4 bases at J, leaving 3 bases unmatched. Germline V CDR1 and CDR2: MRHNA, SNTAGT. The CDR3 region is CASSTGLAGADTQYF. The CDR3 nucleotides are TGTGCCAGCAGTACCGGACTAGCGGGAGCAGATACGCAGTATTTT.

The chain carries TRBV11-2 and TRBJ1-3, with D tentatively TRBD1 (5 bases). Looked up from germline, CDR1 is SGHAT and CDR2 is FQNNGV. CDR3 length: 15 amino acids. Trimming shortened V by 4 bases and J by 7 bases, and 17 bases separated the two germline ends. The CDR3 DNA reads TGTGCCAGCAGCTCGACCGGGGCTAATGGGAACACCATATATTTT. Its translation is CASSSTGANGNTIYF. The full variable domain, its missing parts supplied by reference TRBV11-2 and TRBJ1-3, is EAGVAQSPRYKIIEKRQSVAFWCNPISGHATLYWYQQILGQGPKLLIQFQNNGVVDDSQLPKDRFSAERLKGVDSTLKIQPAKLEDSAVYLCASSSTGANGNTIYFGEGSWLTVV.

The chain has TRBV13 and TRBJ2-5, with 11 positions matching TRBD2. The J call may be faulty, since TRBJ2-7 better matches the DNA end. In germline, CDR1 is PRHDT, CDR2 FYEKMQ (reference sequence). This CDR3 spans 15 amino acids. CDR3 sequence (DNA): TGTGCCAGCAGCCAAGGACTAGCGGGTCCCTACGAGCAGTACTTC. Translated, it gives CASSQGLAGPYEQYF.

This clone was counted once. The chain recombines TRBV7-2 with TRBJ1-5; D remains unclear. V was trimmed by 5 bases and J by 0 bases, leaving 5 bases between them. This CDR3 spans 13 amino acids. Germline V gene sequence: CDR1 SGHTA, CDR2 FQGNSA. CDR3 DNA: TGTGCCAGCAGCCCGAGTAGCAATCAGCCCCAGCATTTT. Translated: CASSPSSNQPQHF.